The present entry profiles one TCR beta chain with its context. The target antigen is unknown. Trimming stripped 1 base from V and 7 bases from J, with 20 bases between. The CDR3 extends over 16 amino acids. The germline gives CDR1 LGHNA, CDR2 YNFKEQ. The data were obtained in a study of OX40 agonist ivuxolimab in advanced cancers. For the study at large: With a range of roughly 23 to 79, age averaged approximately 55 years, and around 80% were male. Whole-study findings and limits: Circulating CD4+ and CD8+ T cells showed clonal expansion by week 6 at 0.1 to 3.0 mg/kg. Undetermined was the antigen specificity of the expanded peripheral T cells.

Cycle 7 day 1, cycle 4 day 1, and baseline were the timepoints at which blood was sampled. Here immunoSEQ multiplex PCR was the method, and the copy in TCRdb shows in-frame clones only, minus some. This table holds tens of thousands of clones, roughly nine tenths found once. This receptor was identified in an adult with an advanced solid tumor such as melanoma, head and neck, liver or kidney cancer. The sequenced sample was CD4+ or CD8+ T cells sorted from blood, obtained in a trial of the OX40 agonist ivuxolimab. V and J are TRBV4-2 and TRBJ2-7; unclear D gene. The CDR3 DNA sequence: TGTGCCAGCAGCCAAGGGGAACGGACGGGTGGGTATGAGCAGTACTTC. Protein sequence: CASSQGERTGGYEQYF.